The TCR beta chain under discussion was sequenced for a study of OX40 agonist ivuxolimab in advanced cancers. Study-wide context: While on treatment, patients had intravenous ivuxolimab at 0.01 to 10 mg/kg every 2 weeks. Three patients got partial responses; one had hepatocellular carcinoma and two had cutaneous melanoma.

Sequencing used immunoSEQ multiplex PCR; TCRdb keeps in-frame clones, though not all of them. This table has around 20,000 clones, roughly 90% appearing once. V was shortened by 0 bases and J by 3 bases, with 15 bases between the two germline ends. CDR3 length: 17 residues. Germline V gene sequence: CDR1 SGHDT, CDR2 YYEEEE. V usage is TRBV5-6 and J usage is TRBJ1-4; tentative D call: TRBD1 (6 bases). This specimen consisted of CD4+ or CD8+ T cells sorted from blood, obtained in a trial of the OX40 agonist ivuxolimab. The TCR was taken from an adult with an advanced solid tumor such as melanoma, head and neck, liver or kidney cancer. CDR3 region: CASSLEGQGHANEKLFF. The CDR3 bases are TGTGCCAGCAGCTTGGAAGGGCAGGGGCATGCTAATGAAAAACTGTTTTTT.